This T cell receptor beta chain emerged from a study of T cells after posttransplantation cyclophosphamide. CDR3 length equals 15 residues. The ends lost 8 bases at V and 5 bases at J; junction bases unmatched: 10. Germline V gene sequence: CDR1 MDHEN, CDR2 SYDVKM. Whole-study results and caveats: Later blood repertoires were often dominated by clones from the donor CD8+ memory compartment. After PTCy, TRB diversity resembled that of CNI/methotrexate controls. TRB overlap between skin or GI tissue T cells and blood was limited.

The count of this clone is one. Its target is not known. TCRdb's copy holds only in-frame clones and misses some; the assay was immunoSEQ multiplex PCR. The sample includes about 8,000 clones, around 92% of them seen just once. The chain has TRBV28 and TRBJ1-5; 9 bases match TRBD1. The source is a woman between 50 and 59 years old in good health and a related stem cell transplant donor. Input material: CD4+ T cells sorted from blood. For the CDR3, the DNA is TGTGCCAGCGAAAGAAACAGGGGGCTGGATCAGCCCCAGCATTTT. This sequence encodes CASERNRGLDQPQHF.